This T cell receptor (beta chain) was captured by sequencing in a study of response to subunit inactivated influenza vaccine. The CDR3 runs 12 residues. Trimming removed 4 bases at V and 5 bases at J, with 8 bases between. The germline gives CDR1 SGHDN, CDR2 FVKESK. Overall study findings and caveats: T cells newly recruited by each seasonal influenza vaccination are few, the authors suggested.

Of note for this clonotype: Its antigen is not known.

MiXCR, run by TCRdb on the RT-PCR reads, gives a single entry per CDR3 protein. The sample has 450,000 to 550,000 distinct CDR3 sequences; roughly 25% are singletons. The specimen was CD4+ T cells sorted from PBMCs, collected 4 to 6 days after vaccination. The J gene is TRBJ2-5, the V gene TRBV14, with D unresolved. The TCR originated in a man in his fifties or sixties who received an inactivated influenza vaccine. In nucleotides, the CDR3 is TGTGCCAGCAGCCGCCGGCGGGAGACCCAGTACTTC. This sequence encodes CASSRRRETQYF. Drawing the rest from reference TRBV14 and TRBJ2-5, the complete variable domain is EAGVTQFPSHSVIEKGQTVTLRCDPISGHDNLYWYRRVMGKEIKFLLHFVKESKQDESGMPNNRFLAERTGGTYSTLKVQPAELEDSGVYFCASSRRRETQYFGPGTRLLVL.